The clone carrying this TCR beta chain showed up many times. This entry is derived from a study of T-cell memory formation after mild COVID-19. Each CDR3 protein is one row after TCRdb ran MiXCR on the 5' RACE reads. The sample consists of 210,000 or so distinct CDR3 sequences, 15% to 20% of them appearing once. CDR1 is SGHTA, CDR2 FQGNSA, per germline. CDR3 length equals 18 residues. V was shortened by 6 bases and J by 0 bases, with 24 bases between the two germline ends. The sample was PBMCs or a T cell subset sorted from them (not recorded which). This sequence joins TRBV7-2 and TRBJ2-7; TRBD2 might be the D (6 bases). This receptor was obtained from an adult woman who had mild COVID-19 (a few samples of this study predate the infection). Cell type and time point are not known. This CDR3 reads CASSYIVWGVPSSYEQYF. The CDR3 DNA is TGTGCCAGCAGTTATATAGTCTGGGGGGTCCCGAGCTCCTACGAGCAGTACTTC.